This is a list of T cell receptor beta chains from one sample in a study of blood T cell repertoires in COVID-19. Some clones are missing from TCRdb's copy, which holds only in-frame ones; the method was immunoSEQ multiplex PCR. The table includes tens of thousands of clones, over 80% detected once. The specimen sequenced was peripheral blood. All receptors come from a middle-aged man with COVID-19, enrolled during active disease. The CDR3 runs from the conserved cysteine through the conserved F or W.

TRBV4-2	TRBJ2-7	CASSQDRQGHYEQYF
TRBV19	TRBJ1-2	CASTHRGGGYTF
TRBV5-4	TRBJ2-3	CASSSANRDPTDTQYF
TRBV2	TRBJ2-7	CASRLTRQGANTEQYF
TRBV10-1	TRBJ2-1	CASSDLAGGSEQFF
TRBV6-2/TRBV6-3	TRBJ2-3	CASSSLLAGADTQYF
TRBV15	TRBJ2-3	CATSREGGKGTDTQYF
TRBV5-6	TRBJ2-2	CASSLGGLAANTGELFF
TRBV3-1/TRBV3-2	TRBJ1-3	CASAKAGLTGNTIYF
TRBV11-2	TRBJ1-4	CASSLGHSNEKLFF
TRBV7-9	TRBJ1-6	CASETGGSPLHF
TRBV19	TRBJ2-6	CASKAGAISGANVLTF
TRBV7-9	TRBJ1-3	CASSGPGASSGNTIYF
TRBV10-2	TRBJ2-2	CASSESASTGELFF
TRBV6-1	TRBJ1-1	CASSEAGVSTEAFF
TRBV28	TRBJ2-7	CASSFPGRDEQYF
TRBV19	TRBJ2-5	CASRPAGGETQYF
TRBV12-5	TRBJ1-5	CASGLSGQGAHQPQHF
TRBV27	TRBJ2-3	CASSHHYRGPTDTQYF
TRBV6-6	TRBJ2-7	CASSLSSPYEQYF
TRBV9	TRBJ2-5	CASSRPDSQETQYF
TRBV5-4	TRBJ1-3	CASSSGLKRGSGNTIYF
TRBV7-3	TRBJ2-2	CATRPGAGNTGELFF
TRBV3-1/TRBV3-2	TRBJ1-2	CASSHRDRAGYTF
TRBV5-1	TRBJ1-5	CASSLEGGVNQPQHF
TRBV11-2	TRBJ2-3	CASSLEVQRGAKDTQYF
TRBV7-9	TRBJ2-5	CASSYGTGLWTQYF
TRBV6-1	TRBJ2-7	CASSSGRVYEQYF
TRBV13	TRBJ1-1	CASSLGLPGAATEAFF
TRBV2	TRBJ2-1	CASSATGTSGSPLNNEQFF
TRBV5-1	TRBJ2-7	CASSLSAGGFPEQYF
TRBV7-9	TRBJ2-7	CASSALGGDEQYF
TRBV2	TRBJ2-5	CASSVRQTNQETQYF
TRBV6-5	TRBJ2-5	CASSPSGTSVERQYF
TRBV24-1	TRBJ1-5	CATSQTGRTPQHF
TRBV29-1	TRBJ2-1	CSVTGLYNNEQFF
TRBV5-1	TRBJ1-3	CASSLAGGGGNTIYF
TRBV30	TRBJ2-1	CASGGTGQTHNEQFF
TRBV9	TRBJ1-5	CASSVGTGSNQPQHF
TRBV4-1	TRBJ2-7	CASSQPLSSGAPEQYF
TRBV7-9	TRBJ2-7	CASSLDSLSYEQYF
TRBV19	TRBJ2-7	CASSIGTGGYEQYF
TRBV3-1/TRBV3-2	TRBJ1-2	CASSPWTGGLYGYTF
TRBV6-5	TRBJ1-6	CASSLGPGNSHLHF
TRBV7-2	TRBJ2-1	CASSLGTKGEQFF
TRBV2	TRBJ1-6	CASRLSSPLHF
TRBV11-2	TRBJ2-3	CASSSLAGGPGTDTQYF
TRBV24-1	TRBJ2-2	CATSDTGSRGRSGELFF
TRBV18	TRBJ2-1	CASSPLTNEQFF
TRBV5-1	TRBJ1-1	CASSSGFLVTEAFF
TRBV5-4	TRBJ2-2	CASSIDRVGDTGELFF
TRBV6-5	TRBJ1-6	CASRKGNSPLHF
TRBV2	TRBJ1-2	CAIQGLAGNGYTF
TRBV3-1/TRBV3-2	TRBJ1-1	CASSHRDRPGKAFF